This passage covers 8 T cell receptor beta chains from one sample sequenced in a study of cytomegalovirus exposure and HLA in healthy donors. The data were produced by immunoSEQ multiplex PCR, yet TCRdb's version contains in-frame clones alone and is incomplete. The repertoire has hundreds of thousands of clones, around 86% of them found once; the top ten carry around 0.8%. Sequencing input: PBMCs. The origin of the receptors is a woman aged 18-29 years in good health and CMV-seronegative.

The sample holds one count of this clone. This chain uses TRBV7-3 with TRBJ1-1; TRBD1 aligns across 9 bases. Per germline, CDR1 SGHTA and CDR2 FQGTGA. V dropped 3 bases and J dropped 3; count of bases not matched to a gene: 5. This CDR3 comprises 15 residues. CDR3 in amino acids: CASSLGTGRDTEAFF. In DNA form, the CDR3 reads TGTGCCAGCAGCTTGGGGACAGGGAGGGACACTGAAGCTTTCTTT. Supplemented by reference TRBV7-3 and TRBJ1-1, the full variable domain reads GAGVSQTPSNKVTEKGKYVELRCDPISGHTALYWYRQSLGQGPEFLIYFQGTGAADDSGLPNDRFFAVRPEGSVSTLKIQRTERGDSAVYLCASSLGTGRDTEAFFGQGTRLTVV.

The CDR3 sequence: CASSISDHRGYTF. CDR3 nucleotide sequence: TGTGCCAGTAGTATAAGCGATCACCGTGGCTACACCTTC. The rearrangement links TRBV19 to TRBJ1-2; no clear D. Germline V gene lookup returns CDR1 LNHDA and CDR2 SQIVND (reference sequence). The CDR3 runs 13 residues. V gave up 2 bases and J gave up 7 bases, with 11 bases separating them.

This chain links TRBV7-9 with TRBJ1-4, with no clear D. Germline CDR1 and CDR2: SEHNR and FQNEAQ (reference sequence). The CDR3 covers 12 residues. The ends were cut back, 2 bases at V and 7 bases at J, with 5 bases in the middle. The CDR3 sequence is CASSLLGEKLFF. The CDR3, as DNA: TGTGCCAGCAGCTTACTCGGTGAAAAACTGTTTTTT.

This sequence joins TRBV2 and TRBJ1-2; D is possibly TRBD1 (5 bases). The CDR3 length is 15 residues. The germline V and J ends were trimmed by 4 bases and 0 bases, with 12 bases remaining between them. Germline values: CDR1 SNHLY, CDR2 FYNNEI. The DNA of the CDR3 is TGTGCCAGCAGTGGTGCAGGGTTACCTAACTATGGCTACACCTTC. This translates into CASSGAGLPNYGYTF.

As concerns this clone: Other DNA sequences from this sample encode an identical CDR3 as well. This sequence joins TRBV7-9 and TRBJ1-5, with a tentative D call TRBD1 (6 bases). This CDR3 is built from 14 residues. Germline V CDR1 and CDR2: SEHNR, FQNEAQ (reference sequence). V lost 0 bases and J 4 bases, leaving 7 bases between the germline ends. CDR3 DNA sequence: TGTGCCAGCAGCTTAGCAGGGGGTAATCAGCCCCAGCATTTT. This codes for CASSLAGGNQPQHF.

DNA for the CDR3: TGTGCCAGCAGCACCACTAGCGGAACAGATACGCAGTATTTT. Residues: CASSTTSGTDTQYF. V usage is TRBV28 and J usage is TRBJ2-3; 8 nucleotides match TRBD2. Trimming cost V 6 bases and J 3 bases; bases outside gene matches: 5. The CDR3 sequence is 14 residues long. The germline CDR1 and CDR2 sequences are MDHEN and SYDVKM.

The chain has TRBV6-5 and TRBJ2-5; possibly TRBD1 for D (6 bases). CDR3 size: 13 residues. V was clipped by 6 bases and J by 3 bases, with 11 bases between them. Per germline, CDR1 MNHEY and CDR2 SVGAGI. CDR3 DNA sequence: TGTGCCAGCAGACAAACAGGGAAAGAGACCCAGTACTTC. Residues: CASRQTGKETQYF.

The rearrangement links TRBV28 to TRBJ2-5; 9 bases map to TRBD1. The V segment lost 6 bases and the J segment 2 bases; nucleotides outside the gene matches: 7. This CDR3 comprises 15 residues. Germline CDR1 is MDHEN and CDR2 is SYDVKM. The CDR3 coding sequence is TGTGCCAGCAGGTCCGGGACAGGGTGGCAAGAGACCCAGTACTTC. This sequence encodes CASRSGTGWQETQYF.